The rows below give T cell receptor beta chains drawn from one sample of a study of T cells in Graves' hyperthyroidism and ophthalmopathy. TCRdb reanalysed the multiplex PCR reads using MiXCR and keeps one entry per CDR3 protein. The sample lists fewer than 650,000 distinct CDR3 sequences; about 15% were seen once. Input material: blood. The receptors were gathered from a woman aged 40 to 50 with Graves' ophthalmopathy. CDR3s include the opening cysteine and the closing phenylalanine or tryptophan. The D gene is left open where the match is weak. Clone size appears in some rows only: once, few, many, or a class for an expanded clone.

abundance	d_gene	v_gene	j_gene	CDR3aa	CDR3nt
.	TRBD2	TRBV12-5	TRBJ2-1	CASGQIWTSGSSRDNEQFF	TGTGCTAGTGGTCAGATTTGGACTAGCGGGAGTTCTAGGGACAATGAGCAGTTCTTC
many	.	TRBV20-1	TRBJ2-7	CSAFNYEQYF	TGCAGTGCTTTCAACTACGAGCAGTACTTC
many	.	TRBV5-1	TRBJ2-7	CASSLARATTYEQYF	TGCGCCAGCAGCTTGGCTCGGGCCACCACCTACGAGCAGTACTTC
few	.	TRBV5-5	TRBJ2-5	CASSLGQEYQETQYF	TGTGCCAGCAGCTTGGGGCAGGAATACCAAGAGACCCAGTACTTC
.	TRBD1	TRBV28	TRBJ1-1	CASSGQAAEAFF	TGTGCCAGCAGCGGACAGGCCGCTGAAGCTTTCTTT
many	.	TRBV28	TRBJ2-5	CASSSRVGGETQYF	TGTGCCAGCAGTAGCCGGGTCGGTGGGGAGACCCAGTACTTC
many	.	TRBV28	TRBJ2-7	CASRNQGRYEQYF	TGTGCCAGCAGAAATCAGGGGCGCTACGAGCAGTACTTC
many	.	TRBV7-2	TRBJ1-5	CASSPQEDSNQPQHF	TGTGCCAGCAGCCCCCAGGAGGATAGCAATCAGCCCCAGCATTTT
.	.	TRBV4-1	TRBJ2-7	CASSQNIRDSSYEQYF	TGCGCCAGCAGCCAGAACATTCGGGACTCCTCCTACGAGCAGTACTTC
many	.	TRBV28	TRBJ2-7	CASNDGGPTYEQYF	TGTGCCAGCAATGACGGCGGGCCCACCTACGAGCAGTACTTC
many	TRBD2	TRBV11-2	TRBJ2-5	CASSLGLAGKETQYF	TGTGCCAGCAGCCTGGGACTAGCGGGAAAAGAGACCCAGTACTTC
many	.	TRBV6-2/TRBV6-3	TRBJ2-5	CASSPRGTESQETQYF	TGTGCCAGCAGTCCCCGGGGCACCGAAAGCCAAGAGACCCAGTACTTC
.	TRBD1	TRBV6-2/TRBV6-3	TRBJ1-2	CASSYPGQGLYGYTF	TGTGCCAGCAGTTACCCCGGACAGGGACTTTATGGCTACACCTTC
many	.	TRBV20-1	TRBJ1-2	CSASPEQGVNYGYTF	TGCAGTGCTAGTCCCGAACAAGGAGTTAACTATGGCTACACCTTC
few	.	TRBV19	TRBJ1-2	CASSQGGDSYTF	TGTGCCAGTAGTCAGGGAGGAGATAGTTACACCTTC
many	.	TRBV12-3/TRBV12-4	TRBJ2-7	CASSIPAGPGPYEQYF	TGTGCCAGCAGTATCCCCGCAGGACCCGGGCCCTACGAGCAGTACTTC